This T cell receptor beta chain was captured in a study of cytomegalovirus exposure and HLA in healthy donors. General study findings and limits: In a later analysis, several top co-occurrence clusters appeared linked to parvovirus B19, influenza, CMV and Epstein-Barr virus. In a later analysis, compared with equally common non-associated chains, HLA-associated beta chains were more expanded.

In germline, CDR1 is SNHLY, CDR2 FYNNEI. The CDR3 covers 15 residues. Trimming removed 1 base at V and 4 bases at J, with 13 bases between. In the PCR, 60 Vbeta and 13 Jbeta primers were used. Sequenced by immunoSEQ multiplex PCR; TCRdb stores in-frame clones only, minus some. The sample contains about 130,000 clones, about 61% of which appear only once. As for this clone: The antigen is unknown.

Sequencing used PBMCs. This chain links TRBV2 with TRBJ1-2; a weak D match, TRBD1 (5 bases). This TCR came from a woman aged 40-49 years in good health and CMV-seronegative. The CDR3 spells CASSEGGREGYGYTF. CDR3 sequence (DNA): TGTGCCAGCAGTGAAGGAGGCAGGGAGGGCTATGGCTACACCTTC.